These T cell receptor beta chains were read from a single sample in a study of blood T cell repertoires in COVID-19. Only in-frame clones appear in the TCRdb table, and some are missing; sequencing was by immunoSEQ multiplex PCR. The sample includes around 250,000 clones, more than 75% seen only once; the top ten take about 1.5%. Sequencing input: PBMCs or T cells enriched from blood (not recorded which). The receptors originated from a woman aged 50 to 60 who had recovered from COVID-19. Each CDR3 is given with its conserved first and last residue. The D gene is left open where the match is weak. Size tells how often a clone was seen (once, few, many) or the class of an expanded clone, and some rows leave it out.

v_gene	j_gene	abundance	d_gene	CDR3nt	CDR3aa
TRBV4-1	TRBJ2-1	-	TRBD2	TGCGCCATAGCGGGAAACAATGAGCAGTTCTTC	CAIAGNNEQFF
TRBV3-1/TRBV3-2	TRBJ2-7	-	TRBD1	TGTGCCAGCAGCCAAGGAGGACAGGGGGCTGCCTACGAGCAGTACTTC	CASSQGGQGAAYEQYF
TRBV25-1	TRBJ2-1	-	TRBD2	TGTGCCAGCAGCGTAGCGGGAGGGGGAAATGAGCAGTTCTTC	CASSVAGGGNEQFF
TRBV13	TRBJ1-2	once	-	TGTGCCAGCAGCCGGAGGGACTATGGCTACACCTTC	CASSRRDYGYTF
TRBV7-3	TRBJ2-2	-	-	TGTGCCAGCAGCTTTCCTAGTCCCACCGGGGAGCTGTTTTTT	CASSFPSPTGELFF
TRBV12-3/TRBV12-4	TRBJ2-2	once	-	TGTGCCAGCAGACCAGGGTCCGGGGAGCTGTTTTTT	CASRPGSGELFF
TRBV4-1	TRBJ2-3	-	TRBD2	TGCGCCAGCAGCCGAATAGCGGGAGTGGATCGTACGCAGTATTTT	CASSRIAGVDRTQYF
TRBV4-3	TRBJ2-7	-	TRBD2	TGCGCCAGCAGCCAAGATCTTTCTAGCGGTACCTACGAGCAGTACTTC	CASSQDLSSGTYEQYF
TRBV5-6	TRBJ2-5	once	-	TGTGCCAGCAGCGTCTACACGAGGGGGGAGACCCAGTACTTC	CASSVYTRGETQYF
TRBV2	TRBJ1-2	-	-	TGTGCCAGCAGTACCCTTGCGGATGGCTACACCTTC	CASSTLADGYTF
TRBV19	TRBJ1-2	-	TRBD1	TGTGCCACCCGACAGGGGATCCTGAACCGCTATGGCTACACCTTC	CATRQGILNRYGYTF
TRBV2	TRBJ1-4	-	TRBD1	TGTGCCAGCAGGGTCGGAGGGACAGTAACTAATGAAAAACTGTTTTTT	CASRVGGTVTNEKLFF
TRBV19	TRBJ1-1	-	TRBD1	TGTGCCAGTAGTTCGACAGGGGGCGCAATGATTGTGAACACTGAAGCTTTCTTT	CASSSTGGAMIVNTEAFF
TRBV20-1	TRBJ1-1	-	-	TGCAGTGCTAGAGTAGACACTGAAGCTTTCTTT	CSARVDTEAFF
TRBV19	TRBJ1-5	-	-	TGTGCCAGTAGTCCCTCCGGGTCCCAGCCCCAGCATTTT	CASSPSGSQPQHF
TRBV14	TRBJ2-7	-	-	TGTGCCAGCAGCCCCTTATTCGACACCTACGAGCAGTACTTC	CASSPLFDTYEQYF
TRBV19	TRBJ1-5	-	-	TGTGCCAGTAGGCGGGGGGGCGATGGTCAGCCCCAGCATTTT	CASRRGGDGQPQHF
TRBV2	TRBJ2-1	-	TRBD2	TGTGCCAGCAGAGGGACTAGCGGGGAGCAGTTCTTC	CASRGTSGEQFF
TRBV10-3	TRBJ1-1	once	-	TGTGCCATCAGTGTCGCGTCCACGAACACTGAAGCTTTCTTT	CAISVASTNTEAFF
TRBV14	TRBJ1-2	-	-	TGTGCCAGCAGCCCGAGCGGGTTTGCTGGCTACACCTTC	CASSPSGFAGYTF
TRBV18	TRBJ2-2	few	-	TGTGCCAGCTCACCCGACGGGGCCGGGGAGCTGTTTTTT	CASSPDGAGELFF
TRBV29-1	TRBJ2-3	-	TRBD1	TGCAGCGTTGGGACAGGACGGGATACGCAGTATTTT	CSVGTGRDTQYF
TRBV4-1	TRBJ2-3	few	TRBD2	TGCGCCAGCAGCCAAGATTTCACTAGCGGGAGTACAGATACGCAGTATTTT	CASSQDFTSGSTDTQYF
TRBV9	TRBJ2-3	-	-	TGTGCCAGCAGCGTAGGCGGGAGCACAGATACGCAGTATTTT	CASSVGGSTDTQYF
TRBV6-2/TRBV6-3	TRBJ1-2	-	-	TGTGCCAGCAGCTCCGGACCTGGGGGGTATGGCTACACCTTC	CASSSGPGGYGYTF
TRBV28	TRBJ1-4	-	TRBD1	TGTGCCAGCAGTCCGGGGACAGGGGCCTTTAATGAAAAACTGTTTTTT	CASSPGTGAFNEKLFF
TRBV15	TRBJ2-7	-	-	TGTGCCACCAGCAGGGGGGCCTTTGTCGGGGACCACGAGCAGTACTTC	CATSRGAFVGDHEQYF